The following is a T cell receptor (beta chain) sequence with its context. Its matching antigen is unknown. This entry is derived from a study of cytomegalovirus exposure and HLA in healthy donors. Overall study context: Around 80 million unique TCR sequences came from HLA-typed donors in an early release. General study results and limits: In vitro confirmation showed three CMV-associated chains to be CMV antigen specific.

Looked up from germline, CDR1 is SGHVS and CDR2 is FNYEAQ. This CDR3 has 13 residues. V was clipped by 5 bases and J by 7 bases; unmatched bases: 6. PCR was performed using 60 Vbeta and 13 Jbeta primers. Profiling relied on immunoSEQ multiplex PCR, and the TCRdb table lists in-frame clones only, not all of them. The sample yields approximately 93,000 clones, over 65% seen once. This clonotype was obtained from a middle-aged man in good health and CMV-seronegative. The sample consisted of PBMCs. J is TRBJ2-3 and V is TRBV7-6, with 7 nucleotides matching TRBD2. In DNA, the CDR3 is TGTGCCAGCAGCGCCGCCGGGACTAATACGCAGTATTTT. Its protein product is CASSAAGTNTQYF.